This T cell receptor beta chain was recorded in a study of blood T cell repertoires in COVID-19. This CDR3 spans 17 amino acids. Deletions cut 2 bases from V and 1 base from J, with 16 bases between. The germline V gene encodes CDR1 PRHDT and CDR2 FYEKMQ (reference sequence). Measured with immunoSEQ multiplex PCR; TCRdb has only the in-frame clones, and not every one. The sample records 330,000 or so clones, over 75% being singletons. The cohort comprised adults aged about 18 to 100 years residing in 20 to 30 US areas. What was sequenced was PBMCs or T cells enriched from blood (not recorded which). The chain has TRBV13 and TRBJ2-3; D perhaps matches TRBD2 (6 bases). The sequence came from a woman aged 30 to 39 who had recovered from COVID-19. CDR3 sequence (DNA): TGTGCCAGCAGCTTAAACCGGGGCGGGATTCGCACAGATACGCAGTATTTT. Translation: CASSLNRGGIRTDTQYF.